This T cell receptor (beta chain) was documented in a study of T cell responses to AZD1222 COVID-19 vaccine. Overall study context: Second doses that came at about 4 or about 12 weeks were put together.

Findings and limits, study-wide: CD4 TCRs linked to vaccination spanned spike, dominating at 160-218 and 743-854.

The repertoire was sequenced with immunoSEQ multiplex PCR; TCRdb's copy has only in-frame clones and lacks some. The sample lists over 110,000 clones; 85% to 95% were seen once. As to this clone: As yet, its antigen is unknown.

The starting material was peripheral blood, obtained on day 0 of AZD1222 vaccination. This TCR derives from an adult in good health.

The CDR3 bases are TGCGCCAGCAGCTTGGGGAGTAGCGGGGGCCCCTCCTACAATGAGCAGTTCTTC. This translates into CASSLGSSGGPSYNEQFF. The rearrangement joins TRBV5-1 to TRBJ2-1, with 9 bases lining up with TRBD2. The V gene's germline CDR1 is SGHRS and CDR2 YFSETQ. The CDR3 runs to 18 residues. The V gene end was trimmed by 0 bases and the J gene end by 0 bases; junction bases not matched to a gene: 7.